The clone carrying this TCR beta chain was detected a few times. Its antigen is not known. The length of the CDR3 is 14 residues. Per the germline V gene, CDR1 is MNHEY and CDR2 is SMNVEV (reference sequence). V was trimmed by 7 bases and J by 2 bases, leaving 12 bases between them. Clones were read by immunoSEQ multiplex PCR, and TCRdb kept only the in-frame ones, dropping some. Counted here are roughly 130,000 clones, 88% occurring once; the ten biggest clones make up around 8%. The sample comes from a study of T cell responses to AZD1222 COVID-19 vaccine. For the study at large: Some second doses came at about 4 weeks and others at about 12 weeks; these were pooled. General observations from the study: At 160-218 and 743-854, vaccine-associated CD4 TCRs were dominant, and they spanned spike. The study sampled repertoires only after the peak T cell response. Seropositive at baseline were only a handful of AZD1222 recipients.

The receptor was derived from an adult in good health. The sequencing used peripheral blood, collected on day 0 of AZD1222 vaccination. The rearrangement links TRBV27 to TRBJ1-5; a possible D gene is TRBD1 (5 bases). CDR3 protein: CASKGERGNQPQHF. CDR3 DNA sequence: TGTGCCAGCAAAGGGGAACGCGGCAATCAGCCCCAGCATTTT.